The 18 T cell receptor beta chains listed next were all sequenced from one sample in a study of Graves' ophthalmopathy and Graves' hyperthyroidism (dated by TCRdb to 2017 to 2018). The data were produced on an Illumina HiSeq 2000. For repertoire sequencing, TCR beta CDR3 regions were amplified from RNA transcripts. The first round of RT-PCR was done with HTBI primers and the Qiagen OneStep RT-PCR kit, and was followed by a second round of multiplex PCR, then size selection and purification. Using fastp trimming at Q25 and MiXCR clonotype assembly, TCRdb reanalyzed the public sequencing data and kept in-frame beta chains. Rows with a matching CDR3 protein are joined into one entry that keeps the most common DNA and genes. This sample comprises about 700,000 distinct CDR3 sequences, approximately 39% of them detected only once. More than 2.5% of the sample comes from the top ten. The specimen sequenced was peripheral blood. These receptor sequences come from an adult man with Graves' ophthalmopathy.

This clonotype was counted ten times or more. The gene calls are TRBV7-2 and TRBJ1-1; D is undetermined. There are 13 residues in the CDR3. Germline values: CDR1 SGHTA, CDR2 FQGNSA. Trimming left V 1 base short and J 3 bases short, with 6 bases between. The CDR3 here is CASSLGLDTEAFF. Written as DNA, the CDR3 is TGTGCCAGCAGCTTAGGCTTGGACACTGAAGCTTTCTTT. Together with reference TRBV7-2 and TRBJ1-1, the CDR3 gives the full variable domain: GAGVSQSPSNKVTEKGKDVELRCDPISGHTALYWYRQSLGQGLEFLIYFQGNSAPDKSGLPSDRFSAERTGGSVSTLTIQRTQQEDSAVYLCASSLGLDTEAFFGQGTRLTVV.

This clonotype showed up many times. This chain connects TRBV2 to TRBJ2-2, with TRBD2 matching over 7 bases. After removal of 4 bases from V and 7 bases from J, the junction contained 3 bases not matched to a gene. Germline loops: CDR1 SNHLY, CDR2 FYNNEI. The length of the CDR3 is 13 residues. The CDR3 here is CASSVERGGELFF. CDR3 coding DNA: TGTGCCAGCAGTGTAGAGCGGGGCGGGGAGCTGTTTTTT.

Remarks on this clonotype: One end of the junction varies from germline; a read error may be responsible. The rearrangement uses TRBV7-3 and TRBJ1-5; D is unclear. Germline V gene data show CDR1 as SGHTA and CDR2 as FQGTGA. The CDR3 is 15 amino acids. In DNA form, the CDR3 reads TGCGCCAGCAGCCAAGGAGACCCTAGCAATCAGCCCCAGCATTTT. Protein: CASSQGDPSNQPQHF.

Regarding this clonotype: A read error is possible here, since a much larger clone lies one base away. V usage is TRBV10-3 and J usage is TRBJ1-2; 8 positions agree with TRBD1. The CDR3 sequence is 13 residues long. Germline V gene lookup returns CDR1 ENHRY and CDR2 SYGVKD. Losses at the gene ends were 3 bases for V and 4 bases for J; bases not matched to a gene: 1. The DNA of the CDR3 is TGTGCCATCAGTGAAGGGACAGGCTATGGCTACACCTTC. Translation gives CAISEGTGYGYTF.

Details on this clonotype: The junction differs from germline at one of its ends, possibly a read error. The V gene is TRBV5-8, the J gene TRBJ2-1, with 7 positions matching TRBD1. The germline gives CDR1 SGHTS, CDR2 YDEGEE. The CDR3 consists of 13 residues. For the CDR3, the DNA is TGCGCCAGCAGCTCGGGACAGAACAATGAGCAGTTCTTC. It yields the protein CASSSGQNNEQFF.

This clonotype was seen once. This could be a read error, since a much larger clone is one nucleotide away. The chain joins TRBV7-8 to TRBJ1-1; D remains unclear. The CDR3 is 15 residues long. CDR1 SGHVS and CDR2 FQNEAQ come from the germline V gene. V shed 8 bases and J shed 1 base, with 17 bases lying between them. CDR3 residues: CASGISVGPNTEAFF. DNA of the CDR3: TGTGCCAGCGGCATCTCCGTGGGCCCGAACACTGAAGCTTTCTTT.

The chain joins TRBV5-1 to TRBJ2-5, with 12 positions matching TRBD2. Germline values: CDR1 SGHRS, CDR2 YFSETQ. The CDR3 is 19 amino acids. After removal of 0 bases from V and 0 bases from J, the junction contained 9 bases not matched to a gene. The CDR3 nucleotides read TGCGCCAGCAGCTTGGCCCCGGCTAGCGGGAGGGAGTACCAAGAGACCCAGTACTTC. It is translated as CASSLAPASGREYQETQYF.

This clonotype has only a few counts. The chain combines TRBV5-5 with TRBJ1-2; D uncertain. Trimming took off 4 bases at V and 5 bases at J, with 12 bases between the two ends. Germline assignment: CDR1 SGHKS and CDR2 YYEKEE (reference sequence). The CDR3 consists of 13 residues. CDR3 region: CASSPQSSYGYTF. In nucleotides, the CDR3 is TGTGCCAGCAGCCCACAGAGTAGTTATGGCTACACCTTC.

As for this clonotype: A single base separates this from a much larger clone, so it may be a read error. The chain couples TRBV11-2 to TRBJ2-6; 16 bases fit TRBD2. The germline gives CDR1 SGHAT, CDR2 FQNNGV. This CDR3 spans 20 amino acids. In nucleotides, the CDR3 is TGTGCCAGCAGCCAGGCCGGGACTAGCGGGAGGGCCTATGGGGCCAACGTCCTGATTTTC. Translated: CASSQAGTSGRAYGANVLIF. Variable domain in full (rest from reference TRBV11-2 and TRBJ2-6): EAGVAQSPRYKIIEKRQSVAFWCNPISGHATLYWYQQILGQGPKLLIQFQNNGVVDDSQLPKDRFSAERLKGVDSTLKIQPAKLEDSAVYLCASSQAGTSGRAYGANVLIFGAGSRLTVL.

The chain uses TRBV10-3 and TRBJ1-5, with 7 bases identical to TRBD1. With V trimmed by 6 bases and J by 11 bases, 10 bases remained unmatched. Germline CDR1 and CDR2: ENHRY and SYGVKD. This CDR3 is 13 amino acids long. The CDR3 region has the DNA TGTGCCATCAGGACAGGTGGCAGGGGGACCCAGCATTTT. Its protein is CAIRTGGRGTQHF.

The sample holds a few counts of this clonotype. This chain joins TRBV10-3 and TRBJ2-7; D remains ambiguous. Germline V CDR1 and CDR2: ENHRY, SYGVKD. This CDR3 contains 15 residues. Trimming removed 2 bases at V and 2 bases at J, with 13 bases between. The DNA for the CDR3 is TGTGCCATCAGTGAGCCTCCGGGCCCCCCCTACGAGCAGTACTTC. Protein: CAISEPPGPPYEQYF.

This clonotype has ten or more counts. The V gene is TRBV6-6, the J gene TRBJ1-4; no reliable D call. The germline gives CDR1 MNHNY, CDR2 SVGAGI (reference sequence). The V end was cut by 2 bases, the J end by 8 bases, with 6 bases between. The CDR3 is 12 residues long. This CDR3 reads CASSYEDEKLFF. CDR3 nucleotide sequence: TGTGCCAGCAGTTACGAAGACGAAAAACTGTTTTTT.

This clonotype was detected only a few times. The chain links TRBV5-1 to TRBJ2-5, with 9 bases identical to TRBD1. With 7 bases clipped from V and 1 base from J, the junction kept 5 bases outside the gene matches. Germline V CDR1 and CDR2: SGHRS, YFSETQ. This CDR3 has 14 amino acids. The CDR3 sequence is CASGKTGGQETQYF. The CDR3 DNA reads TGCGCCAGCGGGAAGACAGGGGGCCAAGAGACCCAGTACTTC.

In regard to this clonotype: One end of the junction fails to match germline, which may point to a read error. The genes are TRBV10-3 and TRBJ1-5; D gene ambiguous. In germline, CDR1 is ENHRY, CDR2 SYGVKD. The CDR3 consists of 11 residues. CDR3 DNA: TGTGCCATCGGTGAGATGGGGAATCAGCATTTT. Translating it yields CAIGEMGNQHF.

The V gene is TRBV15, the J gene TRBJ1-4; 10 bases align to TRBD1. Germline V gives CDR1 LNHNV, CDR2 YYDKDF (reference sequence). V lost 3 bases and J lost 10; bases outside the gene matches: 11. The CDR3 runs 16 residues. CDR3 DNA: TGTGCCACCAGCAGTTTCCGGGACAGGGGCTATGGAAAACTGTTTTTT. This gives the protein CATSSFRDRGYGKLFF.

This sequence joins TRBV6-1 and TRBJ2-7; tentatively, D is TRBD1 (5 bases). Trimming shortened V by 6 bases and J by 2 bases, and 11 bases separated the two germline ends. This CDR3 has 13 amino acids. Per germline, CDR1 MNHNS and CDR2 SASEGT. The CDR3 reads CASRKGVAYEQYF. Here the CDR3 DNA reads TGTGCCAGCAGGAAAGGGGTTGCCTACGAGCAGTACTTC.

CDR3 nucleotide sequence: TGCAGCGTGGACCCGGAGGGGGTATCGGATGGCTACACCTTC. Translating gives CSVDPEGVSDGYTF. This chain links TRBV29-1 with TRBJ1-2; D is possibly TRBD1 (6 bases). Looked up from germline, CDR1 is SQVTM and CDR2 is ANQGSEA. V was cut by 6 bases and J by 6 bases, with 20 bases left in between. CDR3 length: 14 amino acids. The variable domain in full, with the rest retrieved from reference TRBV29-1 and TRBJ1-2, is SAVISQKPSRDICQRGTSLTIQCQVDSQVTMMFWYRQQPGQSLTLIATANQGSEATYESGFVIDKFPISRPNLTFSTLTVSNMSPEDSSIYLCSVDPEGVSDGYTFGSGTRLTVV.

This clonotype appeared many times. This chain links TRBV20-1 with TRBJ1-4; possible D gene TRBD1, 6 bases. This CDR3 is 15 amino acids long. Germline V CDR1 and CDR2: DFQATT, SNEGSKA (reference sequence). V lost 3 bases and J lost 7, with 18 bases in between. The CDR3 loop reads CSASNSYEGGEKLFF. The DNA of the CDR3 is TGCAGTGCTAGTAACAGTTACGAAGGGGGTGAAAAACTGTTTTTT.